What follows are 15 T cell receptor beta chains derived from one specimen sequenced in a study of T cells after yellow fever vaccination. TCRdb used MiXCR to reprocess the 5' RACE reads, holding one entry per CDR3 protein. Of around 300,000 distinct CDR3 sequences in the sample, approximately 13% were seen once. The specimen comprised CD4+ T cells sorted from PBMCs, sampled 45 days after the yellow fever booster vaccination. These receptors came from a young man who received the YFV17D yellow fever vaccine.

The chain combines TRBV7-2 with TRBJ2-1, with 8 nucleotides matching TRBD2. CDR1 and CDR2 (germline): SGHTA, FQGNSA. CDR3 length: 15 amino acids. J was trimmed by 5 bases and V by 5 bases; bases with no gene match: 8. CDR3 bases: TGTGCCAGCAGCCTAACCGGGACTAGGGACAATGAGCAGTTCTTC. Translation: CASSLTGTRDNEQFF.

V usage is TRBV7-2 and J usage is TRBJ2-3; TRBD1 matches at 9 bases. The CDR3 is made up of 16 amino acids. V trimming: 4 bases; J trimming: 4 bases; junction bases outside the gene matches: 9. The V gene's germline CDR1 is SGHTA and CDR2 FQGNSA. Written as DNA, the CDR3 is TGTGCCAGCAGCTCGACAGGGGGACGACCGGCAGATACGCAGTATTTT. Its translation is CASSSTGGRPADTQYF.

V is TRBV24-1 and J is TRBJ1-1; D might be TRBD1 (6 bases). The V end lost 4 bases, the J end lost 5 bases, and 10 bases lay between the germline ends. Germline values: CDR1 KGHDR, CDR2 SFDVKD. The CDR3 length is 13 residues. The CDR3 DNA reads as TGTGCCACCAGTGAGGTAGGGGGAACTGAAGCTTTCTTT. Translating it yields CATSEVGGTEAFF.

This clonotype was detected a few times. This chain joins TRBV12-3 or TRBV12-4 and TRBJ2-3, with D hard to call. V lost 5 bases and J lost 1, with 16 bases in between. The CDR3 sequence is 16 residues long. The CDR3: CASSARAESGTDTQYF. The CDR3 coding sequence is TGTGCCAGCAGTGCCCGGGCAGAGTCGGGCACAGATACGCAGTATTTT.

The V call is TRBV20-1, the J call TRBJ2-1; weak D call: TRBD2 (5 bases). The CDR3 sequence is 16 residues long. CDR1 is DFQATT, CDR2 SNEGSKA, per germline (reference sequence). Trimming removed 0 bases from V and 2 bases from J, with 14 bases in between. CDR3 in amino acids: CSARDINPRAYNEQFF. CDR3 DNA sequence: TGCAGTGCTAGAGATATTAACCCGAGGGCCTACAATGAGCAGTTCTTC.

This clonotype has more than one count but fewer than ten. DNA for the CDR3: TGCGCCAGCAGCTTGGAAACCCTGGGGGAGCTGTTTTTT. Translated, it gives CASSLETLGELFF. The genes are TRBV5-1 and TRBJ2-2, with D unclear. Germline assignment: CDR1 SGHRS and CDR2 YFSETQ. Trimming took 0 bases from V and 8 from J, leaving 8 bases between them. The CDR3 is made up of 13 amino acids.

This clonotype has only a few counts. The chain recombines TRBV7-2 with TRBJ2-3, with TRBD1 as a possible D gene (6 bases). Germline V gives CDR1 SGHTA, CDR2 FQGNSA. The CDR3 has 15 amino acids. The germline V and J ends were trimmed by 4 bases and 3 bases, with 14 bases remaining between them. CDR3 residues: CASSSRGQRTDTQYF. DNA of the CDR3: TGTGCCAGCAGCTCACGCGGACAGAGGACAGATACGCAGTATTTT.

The table lists this clonotype with many counts. V and J are TRBV4-2 and TRBJ1-5; D ambiguous. This CDR3 is built from 14 residues. Germline values: CDR1 LGHNA, CDR2 YNFKEQ. V shed 3 bases and J shed 4 bases, with 10 bases lying between them. The CDR3: CASSQGAGNQPQHF. The DNA of the CDR3 is TGTGCCAGCAGCCAGGGAGCGGGGAATCAGCCCCAGCATTTT.

The genes are TRBV7-9 and TRBJ2-3; D is uncertain. V dropped 9 bases and J dropped 1 base, with 14 bases sitting between them. The CDR3 is made up of 14 amino acids. CDR1 SEHNR and CDR2 FQNEAQ come from the germline V gene (reference sequence). The CDR3 bases are TGTGCCAGTCCCACCGGTTCCCGCACAGATACGCAGTATTTT. Translating gives CASPTGSRTDTQYF.

The gene calls are TRBV5-4 and TRBJ1-2, with D perhaps TRBD1 (6 bases). V shed 4 bases and J shed 7 bases, with 17 bases lying between them. CDR1 and CDR2 from the germline V gene are SGHNT and YYREEE (reference sequence). The CDR3 spans 14 residues. CDR3 amino acids: CASSVGQPSFGYTF. CDR3 nucleotide sequence: TGTGCCAGCAGCGTAGGACAGCCATCCTTTGGCTACACCTTC.

This clonotype turned up a few times. This sequence joins TRBV29-1 and TRBJ2-7, with no clear D. The CDR3 length is 12 residues. The germline V gene encodes CDR1 SQVTM and CDR2 ANQGSEA. Trimming pared 7 bases from V and 2 bases from J, leaving 12 bases between. CDR3 protein: CSATTSPYEQYF. In DNA, the CDR3 is TGCAGCGCCACGACAAGTCCCTACGAGCAGTACTTC.

V gene TRBV6-2 or TRBV6-3 combines with J gene TRBJ2-7; TRBD1 or TRBD2 may be the D gene (6 bases each). The CDR3 is 14 residues long. Germline loops: CDR1 MNHEY, CDR2 SVGEGT. Trimming cost V 7 bases and J 6 bases, with 19 bases left between them. The chain's CDR3 is CASTPWSGGGEQYF. The CDR3 DNA is TGTGCCAGCACCCCGTGGAGCGGAGGGGGCGAGCAGTACTTC.

A few counts support this clonotype. The chain couples TRBV29-1 to TRBJ2-7; possibly TRBD1 for D (6 bases). The germline gives CDR1 SQVTM, CDR2 ANQGSEA. Trimming shortened V by 6 bases and J by 4 bases, and 22 bases separated the two germline ends. This CDR3 region has 15 residues. The CDR3 protein is CSVKAKGVFAYEQYF. The DNA of the CDR3 is TGCAGCGTCAAAGCCAAGGGGGTCTTCGCGTACGAGCAGTACTTC.

This clonotype was recorded many times. The chain is built from TRBV6-1 and TRBJ1-2, with 10 positions matching TRBD1. V was pared by 3 bases and J by 3 bases, with 4 bases of the junction left unmatched. CDR3 length: 15 residues. Germline values: CDR1 MNHNS, CDR2 SASEGT. In DNA, the CDR3 is TGTGCCAGCAGTGACCGGGACAGGGGTTACTATGGCTACACCTTC. It encodes CASSDRDRGYYGYTF.

The CDR3 is CASRWRQGQTEAFF. The CDR3 DNA reads TGCGCCAGCAGATGGAGACAGGGGCAGACTGAAGCTTTCTTT. This chain uses TRBV5-1 with TRBJ1-1, with 8 bases identical to TRBD1. Germline values: CDR1 SGHRS, CDR2 YFSETQ. This CDR3 comprises 14 residues. The V gene end was trimmed by 5 bases and the J gene end by 5 bases; junction bases not matched to a gene: 8.